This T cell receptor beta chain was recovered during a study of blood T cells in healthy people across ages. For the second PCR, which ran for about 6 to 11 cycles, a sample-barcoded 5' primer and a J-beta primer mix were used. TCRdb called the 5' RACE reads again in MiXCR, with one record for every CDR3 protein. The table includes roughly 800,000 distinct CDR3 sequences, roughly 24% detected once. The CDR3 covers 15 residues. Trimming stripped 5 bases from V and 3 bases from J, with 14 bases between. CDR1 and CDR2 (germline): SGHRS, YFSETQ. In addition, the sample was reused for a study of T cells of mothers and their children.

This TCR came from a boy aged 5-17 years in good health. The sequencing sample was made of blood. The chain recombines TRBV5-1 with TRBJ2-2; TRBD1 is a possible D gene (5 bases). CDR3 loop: CASRDTGSYTGELFF. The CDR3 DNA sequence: TGCGCCAGCAGGGACACCGGGTCCTACACCGGGGAGCTGTTTTTT. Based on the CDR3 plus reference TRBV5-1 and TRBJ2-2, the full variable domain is KAGVTQTPRYLIKTRGQQVTLSCSPISGHRSVSWYQQTPGQGLQFLFEYFSETQRNKGNFPGRFSGRQFSNSRSEMNVSTLELGDSALYLCASRDTGSYTGELFFGEGSRLTVL.